A selection of T cell receptor beta chains follows, all from one sample in a study of long-term antiretroviral therapy in people with HIV. Libraries were prepared by immunoSEQ multiplex PCR; TCRdb keeps only in-frame clonotypes and omits some of them. The sample lists some 18,000 clones, 87% occurring once. Sequencing used unsorted PBMCs, obtained 2.1 years after starting antiretroviral therapy. The receptors were gathered from a man younger than 35 with HIV. The CDR3 runs from the conserved cysteine through the conserved F or W. The order of the fields is clone size, CDR3 length, J gene, D gene, V gene, CDR3 protein, CDR3 DNA. A D gene is named only where the DNA matches it firmly. A row's size may be missing; if present it is once, few, many or a size class.

>NA|16|TRBJ2-7|NA|TRBV7-9
CASSSPLGQRYYEQYF
TGTGCCAGCAGCTCCCCCCTTGGGCAGAGATACTACGAGCAGTACTTC
>NA|13|TRBJ1-1|NA|TRBV4-2
CASSRAGRAEAFF
TGTGCCAGCAGCCGGGCGGGGAGGGCTGAAGCTTTCTTT
>NA|17|TRBJ1-2|NA|TRBV5-1
CASSLGLTGPLEGGYTF
TGCGCCAGCAGCCTGGGACTCACAGGGCCCCTGGAGGGTGGCTACACCTTC
>NA|16|TRBJ2-1|NA|TRBV12-5
CASAVQSGSSYNEQFF
TGTGCTAGTGCCGTCCAGTCCGGAAGCTCCTACAATGAGCAGTTCTTC
>NA|15|TRBJ2-1|NA|TRBV2
CASQVGGTGGNEQFF
TGTGCCAGCCAAGTCGGGGGGACAGGAGGGAATGAGCAGTTCTTC
>NA|13|TRBJ1-2|NA|TRBV6-5
CASSPVRRAGYTF
TGTGCCAGCAGTCCTGTACGTAGGGCCGGCTACACCTTC
>NA|13|TRBJ1-5|NA|TRBV19
CARDVDSNQPQHF
TGTGCCAGAGACGTTGATAGCAATCAGCCCCAGCATTTT
>NA|15|TRBJ2-1|TRBD2|TRBV11-2
CASSPLAGGRIEQFF
TGTGCCAGCAGCCCACTAGCGGGGGGCCGAATTGAGCAGTTCTTC
>NA|14|TRBJ2-7|NA|TRBV5-4
CASSLGTGAYEQYF
TGTGCCAGCAGCTTAGGGACGGGCGCCTACGAGCAGTACTTC
>NA|15|TRBJ1-2|NA|TRBV18
CASSPLPGANYGYTF
TGTGCCAGCTCACCATTGCCAGGGGCTAACTATGGCTACACCTTC
>NA|11|TRBJ2-5|NA|TRBV29-1
CSVAVGWAQYF
TGCAGCGTTGCAGTTGGGTGGGCCCAGTACTTC
>NA|16|TRBJ1-5|NA|TRBV19
CASSRGSLYSNQPQHF
TGTGCCAGTAGCAGAGGTTCACTTTATAGCAATCAGCCCCAGCATTTT
>NA|14|TRBJ1-2|NA|TRBV30
CAWTLRGSFYGYTF
TGTGCCTGGACCCTTCGGGGGTCCTTCTATGGCTACACCTTC
>NA|18|TRBJ2-6|NA|TRBV30
CAWSVRRLASSGANVLTF
TGTGCCTGGAGTGTTAGGCGCCTAGCAAGCTCTGGGGCCAACGTCCTGACTTTC
>NA|14|TRBJ2-7|NA|TRBV7-9
CASSLVGPYYEQYF
TGTGCCAGCAGCTTAGTGGGGCCCTACTACGAGCAGTACTTC
>NA|15|TRBJ2-7|TRBD1|TRBV5-1
CASSLRTGLPYEQYF
TGCGCCAGCAGCCTAAGGACAGGGTTACCCTACGAGCAGTACTTC
>NA|16|TRBJ2-7|NA|TRBV27
CASSPMRVRGPREQYF
TGTGCCAGCAGTCCAATGAGGGTCCGGGGACCTAGGGAGCAGTACTTC
>NA|14|TRBJ1-1|NA|TRBV19
CASSIGGVDTEAFF
TGTGCCAGTAGTATAGGAGGGGTGGACACTGAAGCTTTCTTT
>NA|13|TRBJ2-2|NA|TRBV30
CAWWTATTGELFF
TGTGCCTGGTGGACAGCCACTACCGGGGAGCTGTTTTTT
>NA|15|TRBJ2-7|NA|TRBV18
CASSPIAENSYEQYF
TGTGCCAGCTCACCAATCGCGGAAAACTCCTACGAGCAGTACTTC
>NA|12|TRBJ1-2|NA|TRBV7-2
CASSLASEGYTF
TGTGCCAGCAGCTTAGCTTCAGAGGGCTACACCTTC
>once|14|TRBJ2-7|NA|TRBV9
CASSQTEQTYEQYF
TGTGCCAGCAGCCAGACCGAACAAACCTACGAGCAGTACTTC
>NA|13|TRBJ1-5|NA|TRBV28
CASSKEGNQPQHF
TGTGCCAGCAGTAAGGAGGGGAATCAGCCCCAGCATTTT
>NA|16|TRBJ2-2|NA|TRBV13
CASSLGRGLGTGELFF
TGTGCCAGCAGCTTAGGCCGGGGGCTAGGCACCGGGGAGCTGTTTTTT
>once|11|TRBJ1-4|NA|TRBV19
CASSLNEKLFF
TGTGCCAGTAGTCTTAATGAAAAACTGTTTTTT
>NA|15|TRBJ1-4|NA|TRBV4-2
CASSQMSGTNEKLFF
TGTGCCAGCAGCCAAATGTCAGGGACTAATGAAAAACTGTTTTTT
>NA|15|TRBJ1-6|NA|TRBV5-1
CASRSKSSGDSPLHF
TGCGCCAGCCGGTCTAAAAGCTCCGGGGATTCACCCCTCCACTTT
>NA|14|TRBJ1-2|NA|TRBV2
CASSEAVRGYGYTF
TGTGCCAGCAGTGAAGCGGTTAGGGGCTATGGCTACACCTTC
>NA|17|TRBJ1-1|NA|TRBV9
CASSVNRDSSRDTEAFF
TGTGCCAGCAGCGTCAACCGGGACTCCTCCCGGGACACTGAAGCTTTCTTT
>once|14|TRBJ1-1|TRBD1|TRBV11-2
CASSLESGGREAFF
TGTGCCAGCAGCCTGGAGTCAGGGGGCCGTGAAGCTTTCTTT
>NA|15|TRBJ2-7|TRBD2|TRBV5-4
CASSLVTGGPGEQYF
TGTGCCAGCAGCTTGGTTACGGGAGGGCCTGGTGAGCAGTACTTC